This entry features one T cell receptor beta chain sequence. Its matching antigen is unknown. Genomic DNA acted as the template from which TCR beta VDJ combination and CDR3 sequence profiling were carried out. From the reads, TCRdb called clonotypes with MiXCR, one entry per CDR3 protein. Seen here are about 180,000 distinct CDR3 sequences, about 50% observed once, and the top ten hold under 15%. Before being chosen for sequencing, patients had shown CD8+CD57+ cell expansion by flow cytometry. As a group, the patients uniformly had severe acquired aplastic anemia. Among the patients, none had received any therapy at the time of blood sampling. The entry originates in a study of CD8+CD57+ T cells in acquired aplastic anemia. Notes on the study in general: CD8+ Simpson's diversity showed no significant patient-control difference.

This CDR3 contains 13 residues. V lost 12 bases and J 2 bases, leaving 12 bases between the germline ends. Per the germline V gene, CDR1 is KGHDR and CDR2 is SFDVKD. The receptor comes from a human donor with aplastic anemia. Material for sequencing was sorted CD4+, CD8+, or CD8+CD57+ T cells (not recorded which) from PBMCs. The chain employs TRBV24-1 and TRBJ2-2; D may be TRBD1 (5 bases). Written as DNA, the CDR3 is TGTGCCGTTCGACAGTTAAACACCGGGGAGCTGTTTTTT. It encodes CAVRQLNTGELFF.